The 11 T cell receptor beta chains below come from one sample, sequenced in a study of blood T cell repertoires in COVID-19. Libraries were prepared by immunoSEQ multiplex PCR; TCRdb keeps only in-frame clonotypes and omits some of them. This sample has some 91,000 clones, with around nine tenths found just once. The sequencing input was peripheral blood. The receptors derive from a man aged 55 to 70 with acute or convalescent COVID-19.

The chain combines TRBV5-4 with TRBJ1-6; 8 bases match TRBD1. The ends lost 3 bases at V and 14 bases at J; junction bases unmatched: 16. The V gene's germline CDR1 is SGHNT and CDR2 YYREEE (reference sequence). This CDR3 has 16 amino acids. The CDR3 loop reads CASSSGTGEGTVTLHF. In DNA form, the CDR3 reads TGTGCCAGCAGCTCCGGGACAGGAGAGGGTACTGTCACCCTCCACTTT.

The chain is built from TRBV4-1 and TRBJ1-2, with 8 nucleotides matching TRBD1. The CDR3 consists of 20 residues. V gave up 1 base and J gave up 8 bases; unmatched junction bases: 24. Germline V gene lookup returns CDR1 MGHRA and CDR2 YSYEKL. This CDR3 reads CASSQVTPWGTGSWGSGYTF. CDR3 in DNA: TGCGCCAGCAGCCAAGTAACCCCTTGGGGGACAGGCTCTTGGGGTTCCGGCTACACCTTC.

The V and J genes are TRBV9 and TRBJ1-1; maybe TRBD1 (6 bases). The V gene lost 3 bases and the J gene lost 1 base, with 13 bases spanning the gap. CDR3 size: 15 residues. CDR1 and CDR2 from the germline V gene are SGDLS and YYNGEE. The DNA for the CDR3 is TGTGCCAGCAGCGCCCCGACAGGTGCGAACACTGAAGCTTTCTTT. Amino acid sequence: CASSAPTGANTEAFF.

The chain recombines TRBV4-2 with TRBJ1-4; 7 bases align to TRBD1. Trimming cost V 4 bases and J 6 bases; bases outside gene matches: 5. The CDR3 is 14 residues long. The germline V gene encodes CDR1 LGHNA and CDR2 YNFKEQ. This CDR3 reads CASSPQGLDEKLFF. Written as DNA, the CDR3 is TGTGCCAGCAGCCCACAGGGGTTAGATGAAAAACTGTTTTTT.

This chain joins TRBV18 and TRBJ2-5; the D gene is possibly TRBD2 (5 bases). Germline CDR1 and CDR2: KGHSH and LQKENI. The CDR3 runs 13 residues. Trimming pared 6 bases from V and 5 bases from J, leaving 13 bases between. CDR3 region: CASSPYGEETQYF. The CDR3 DNA reads TGTGCCAGCTCCCCCTACGGGGAGGAGACCCAGTACTTC.

This chain uses TRBV7-6 with TRBJ1-1; possibly TRBD1 for D (6 bases). The CDR3 runs 15 residues. V was cut by 1 base and J by 5 bases, with 14 bases left in between. The V gene's germline CDR1 is SGHVS and CDR2 FNYEAQ. The CDR3 region has the DNA TGTGCCAGCAGCTTAGTAGGGGGAGATCGGACTGAAGCTTTCTTT. The encoded protein is CASSLVGGDRTEAFF.

This chain links TRBV5-1 with TRBJ1-2; 12 nucleotides line up with TRBD1. In germline, CDR1 is SGHRS, CDR2 YFSETQ. There are 15 residues in the CDR3. Trimming at V came to 4 bases and at J to 7 bases, leaving 8 bases not matched to a gene. The CDR3 sequence is CASSTGTGGAGGYTF. In DNA, the CDR3 is TGCGCCAGCAGCACCGGGACAGGGGGCGCGGGTGGCTACACCTTC.

V is TRBV6-5 and J is TRBJ2-5; D call uncertain. The CDR3 spans 15 residues. Germline V gene sequence: CDR1 MNHEY, CDR2 SVGAGI. Trimming removed 2 bases from V and 3 bases from J, with 13 bases in between. The CDR3 reads CASSYLGLMKETQYF. The CDR3 region has the DNA TGTGCCAGCAGTTACCTTGGGCTAATGAAAGAGACCCAGTACTTC.

This chain uses TRBV7-9 with TRBJ1-2, with D perhaps TRBD1 (5 bases). The V gene lost 5 bases and the J gene lost 4 bases, with 11 bases spanning the gap. This CDR3 has 13 amino acids. The germline V gene has CDR1 SEHNR and CDR2 FQNEAQ (reference sequence). CDR3 protein: CASSHRDFYGYTF. CDR3 DNA: TGTGCCAGCAGCCACCGGGACTTCTATGGCTACACCTTC. Filled out from reference TRBV7-9 and TRBJ1-2, the complete variable domain reads DTGVSQNPRHKITKRGQNVTFRCDPISEHNRLYWYRQTLGQGPEFLTYFQNEAQLEKSRLLSDRFSAERPKGSFSTLEIQRTEQGDSAMYLCASSHRDFYGYTFGSGTRLTVV.

This clone was seen a single time. This chain links TRBV7-2 with TRBJ1-4, with D tentatively TRBD1 (6 bases). Germline V gives CDR1 SGHTA, CDR2 FQGNSA. The CDR3 length is 13 residues. V was cut by 2 bases and J by 8 bases, with 9 bases left in between. CDR3 sequence (DNA): TGTGCCAGCAGCTTATCCAGGGGAGAAAAACTGTTTTTT. Amino acid sequence: CASSLSRGEKLFF.

This chain joins TRBV18 and TRBJ1-2, with 8 bases matching TRBD1. Germline loops: CDR1 KGHSH, CDR2 LQKENI. Germline trimming cut 3 bases from V and 11 bases from J; bases unmatched to any gene: 5. CDR3 length: 12 residues. In nucleotides, the CDR3 is TGTGCCAGCTCACCCCTACAGGGGGGTTACACCTTC. This gives the protein CASSPLQGGYTF.